The sequence of this TCR beta chain was determined in a study of CXCR3-negative and CXCR3-positive naive CD8 T cells. This CDR3 is built from 13 residues. CDR1 MNHEY and CDR2 SVGEGT come from the germline V gene. Findings of the study overall: CXCR3-positive naive cells had TRB CDR3s that were more hydrophobic than CXCR3-negative naive cells had. With surface CD5 comparable between naive subsets, TCR strength was estimated using properties derived from the TRB CDR3.

The study made its TRB cDNA libraries by 5' RACE, adding UMI labels. TCRdb re-analyzed the 5' RACE reads; it lists each CDR3 protein once, without DNA. There are under 85,000 distinct CDR3 sequences in the sample, with 0.7% to 0.8% held by the top ten. Note on this clonotype: Its antigen is not known.

The TCR was taken from a human donor in good health. Some clones in this sample may be carry-over from other donors' samples. Sequenced sample: naive CXCR3+ CD8+ T cells from blood. Subset defined: CD45RO-CCR7+CD27+CD95- naive CD8+ T cells expressing CXCR3 (TNR3+). The chain links TRBV6-2 or TRBV6-3 to TRBJ2-6. The CDR3 here is CASSHSGANVLTF.